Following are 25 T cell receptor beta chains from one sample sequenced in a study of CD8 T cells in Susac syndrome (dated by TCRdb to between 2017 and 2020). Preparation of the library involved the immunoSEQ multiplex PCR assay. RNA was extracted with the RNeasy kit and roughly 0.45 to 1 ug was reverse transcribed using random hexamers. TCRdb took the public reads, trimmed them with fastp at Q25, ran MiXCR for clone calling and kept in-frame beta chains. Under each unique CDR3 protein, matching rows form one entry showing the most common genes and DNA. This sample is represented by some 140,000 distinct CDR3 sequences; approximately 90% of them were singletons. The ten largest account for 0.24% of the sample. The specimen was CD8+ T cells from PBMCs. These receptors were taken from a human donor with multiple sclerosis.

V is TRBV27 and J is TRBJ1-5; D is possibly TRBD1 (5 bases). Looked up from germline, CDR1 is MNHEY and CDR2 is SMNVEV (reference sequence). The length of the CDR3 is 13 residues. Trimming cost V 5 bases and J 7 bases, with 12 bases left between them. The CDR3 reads CASSVRGGQPQHF. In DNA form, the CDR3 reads TGTGCCAGCAGTGTCCGTGGGGGACAGCCCCAGCATTTT.

The CDR3 sequence: CASSGTLYSNQPQHF. CDR3 sequence (DNA): TGTGCCAGCAGTGGGACACTGTATAGCAATCAGCCCCAGCATTTT. The chain joins TRBV6-2 or TRBV6-3 to TRBJ1-5; D perhaps matches TRBD1 (6 bases). CDR1 and CDR2 from the germline V gene are MNHEY and SVGEGT. Trimming left V 5 bases short and J 0 bases short, with 11 bases between. The CDR3 covers 15 residues.

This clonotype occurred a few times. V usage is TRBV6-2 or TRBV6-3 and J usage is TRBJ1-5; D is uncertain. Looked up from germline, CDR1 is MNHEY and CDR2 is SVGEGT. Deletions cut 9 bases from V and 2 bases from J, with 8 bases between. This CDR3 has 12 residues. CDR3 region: CASGEGNQPQHF. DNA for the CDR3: TGTGCCAGTGGAGAGGGCAATCAGCCCCAGCATTTT.

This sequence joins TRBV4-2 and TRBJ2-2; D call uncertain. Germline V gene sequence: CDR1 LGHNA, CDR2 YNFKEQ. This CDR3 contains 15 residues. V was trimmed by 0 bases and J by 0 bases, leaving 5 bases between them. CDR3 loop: CASSQESTNTGELFF. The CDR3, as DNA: TGTGCCAGCAGCCAAGAGTCCACGAACACCGGGGAGCTGTTTTTT.

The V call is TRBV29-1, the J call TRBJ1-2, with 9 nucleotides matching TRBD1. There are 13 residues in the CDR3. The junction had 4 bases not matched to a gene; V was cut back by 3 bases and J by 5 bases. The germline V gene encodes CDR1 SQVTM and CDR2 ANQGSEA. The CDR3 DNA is TGCAGCGTTGAGGGGGACAGGGCGTATGGCTACACCTTC. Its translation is CSVEGDRAYGYTF.

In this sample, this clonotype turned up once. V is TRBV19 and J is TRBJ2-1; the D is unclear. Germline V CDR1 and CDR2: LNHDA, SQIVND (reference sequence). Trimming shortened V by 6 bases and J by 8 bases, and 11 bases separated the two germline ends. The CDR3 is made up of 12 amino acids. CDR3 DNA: TGTGCCAGTAGCCACGGCCACGATGAGCAGTTCTTC. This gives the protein CASSHGHDEQFF.

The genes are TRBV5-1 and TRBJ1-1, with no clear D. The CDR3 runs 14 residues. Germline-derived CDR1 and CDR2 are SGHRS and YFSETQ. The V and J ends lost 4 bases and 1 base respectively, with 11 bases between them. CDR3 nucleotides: TGCGCCAGCAGCGGAACCGCAAAGAACACTGAAGCTTTCTTT. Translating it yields CASSGTAKNTEAFF.

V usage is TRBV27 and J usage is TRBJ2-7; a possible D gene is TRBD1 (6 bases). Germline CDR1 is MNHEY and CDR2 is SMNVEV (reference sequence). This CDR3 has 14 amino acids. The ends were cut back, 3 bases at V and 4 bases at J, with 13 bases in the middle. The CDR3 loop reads CASSFGQNLYEQYF. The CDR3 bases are TGTGCCAGCAGTTTTGGACAGAACCTTTACGAGCAGTACTTC.

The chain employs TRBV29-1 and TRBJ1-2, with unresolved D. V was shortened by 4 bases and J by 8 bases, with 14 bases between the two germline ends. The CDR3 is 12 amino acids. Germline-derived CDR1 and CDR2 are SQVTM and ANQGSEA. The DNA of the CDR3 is TGCAGCGTTGGGGGTGGAGTTGGCGGCTACACCTTC. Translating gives CSVGGGVGGYTF. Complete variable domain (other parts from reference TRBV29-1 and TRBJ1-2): SAVISQKPSRDICQRGTSLTIQCQVDSQVTMMFWYRQQPGQSLTLIATANQGSEATYESGFVIDKFPISRPNLTFSTLTVSNMSPEDSSIYLCSVGGGVGGYTFGSGTRLTVV.

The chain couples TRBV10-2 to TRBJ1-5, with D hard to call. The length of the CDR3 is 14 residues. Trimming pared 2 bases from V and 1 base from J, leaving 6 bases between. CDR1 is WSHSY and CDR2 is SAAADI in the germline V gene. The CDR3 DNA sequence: TGCGCCAGCAGTGAGACTTACAGCAATCAGCCCCAGCATTTT. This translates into CASSETYSNQPQHF.

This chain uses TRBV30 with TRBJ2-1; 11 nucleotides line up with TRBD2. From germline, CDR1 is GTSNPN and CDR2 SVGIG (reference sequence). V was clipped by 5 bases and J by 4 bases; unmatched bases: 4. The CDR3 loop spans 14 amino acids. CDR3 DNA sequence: TGTGCCTGGCTTAGCGGGAGGGTTTACAATGAGCAGTTCTTC. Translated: CAWLSGRVYNEQFF.

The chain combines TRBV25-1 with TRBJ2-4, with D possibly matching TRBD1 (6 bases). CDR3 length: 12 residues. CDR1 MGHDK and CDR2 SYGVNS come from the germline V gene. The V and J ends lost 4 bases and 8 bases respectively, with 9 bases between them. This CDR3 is CASSVQGYIQYF. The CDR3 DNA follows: TGTGCCAGCAGTGTACAGGGATACATTCAGTACTTC.

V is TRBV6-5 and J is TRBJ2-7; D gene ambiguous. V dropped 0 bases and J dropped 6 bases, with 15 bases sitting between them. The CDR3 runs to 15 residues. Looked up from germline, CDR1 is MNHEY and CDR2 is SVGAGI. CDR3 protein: CASSYSIVPLGEQYF. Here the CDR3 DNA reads TGTGCCAGCAGTTACTCGATAGTCCCCCTGGGCGAGCAGTACTTC.

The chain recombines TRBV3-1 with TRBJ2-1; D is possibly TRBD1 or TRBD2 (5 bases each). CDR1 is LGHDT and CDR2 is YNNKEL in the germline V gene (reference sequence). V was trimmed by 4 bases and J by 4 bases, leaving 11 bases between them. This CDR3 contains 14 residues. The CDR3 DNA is TGTGCCAGCAGCCTTAACGAGGGGTACAATGAGCAGTTCTTC. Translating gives CASSLNEGYNEQFF.

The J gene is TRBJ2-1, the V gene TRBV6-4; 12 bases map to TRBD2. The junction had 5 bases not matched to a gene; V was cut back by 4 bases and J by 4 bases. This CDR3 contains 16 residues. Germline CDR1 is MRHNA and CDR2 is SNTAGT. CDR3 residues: CASSASSGRGYNEQFF. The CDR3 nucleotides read TGTGCCAGCAGTGCCTCTAGCGGGAGGGGTTACAATGAGCAGTTCTTC.

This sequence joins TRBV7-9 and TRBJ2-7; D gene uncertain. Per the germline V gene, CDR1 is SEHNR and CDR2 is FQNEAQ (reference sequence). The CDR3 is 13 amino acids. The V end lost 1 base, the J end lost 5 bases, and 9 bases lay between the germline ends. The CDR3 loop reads CASSLVGFDEQYF. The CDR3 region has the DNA TGTGCCAGCAGCTTAGTTGGTTTCGACGAGCAGTACTTC.

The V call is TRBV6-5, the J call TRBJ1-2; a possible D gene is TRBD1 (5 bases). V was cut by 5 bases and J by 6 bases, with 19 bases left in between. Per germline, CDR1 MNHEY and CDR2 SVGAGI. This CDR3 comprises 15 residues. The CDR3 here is CASSPLAGRIDGYTF. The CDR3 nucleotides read TGTGCCAGCAGTCCTCTGGCAGGGAGGATTGATGGCTACACCTTC.

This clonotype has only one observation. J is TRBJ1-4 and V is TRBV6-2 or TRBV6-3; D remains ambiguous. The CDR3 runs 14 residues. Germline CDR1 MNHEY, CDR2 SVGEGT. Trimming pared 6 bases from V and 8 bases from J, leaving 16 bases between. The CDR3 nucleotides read TGTGCCAGCAGCTCGGTGAGGGCGGAGGAAAAACTGTTTTTT. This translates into CASSSVRAEEKLFF.

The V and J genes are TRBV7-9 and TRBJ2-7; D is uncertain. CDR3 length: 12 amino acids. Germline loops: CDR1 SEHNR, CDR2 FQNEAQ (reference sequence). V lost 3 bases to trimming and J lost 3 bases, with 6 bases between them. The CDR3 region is CASSFSYYEQYF. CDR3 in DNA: TGTGCCAGCAGCTTCTCATACTACGAGCAGTACTTC.

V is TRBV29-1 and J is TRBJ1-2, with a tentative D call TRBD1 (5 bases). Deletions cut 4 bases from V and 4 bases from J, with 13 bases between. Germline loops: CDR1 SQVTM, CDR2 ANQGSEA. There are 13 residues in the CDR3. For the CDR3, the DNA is TGCAGCGTTGCGGAGGGGCGGAGCTATGGCTACACCTTC. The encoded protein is CSVAEGRSYGYTF. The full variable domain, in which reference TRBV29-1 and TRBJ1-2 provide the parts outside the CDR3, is SAVISQKPSRDICQRGTSLTIQCQVDSQVTMMFWYRQQPGQSLTLIATANQGSEATYESGFVIDKFPISRPNLTFSTLTVSNMSPEDSSIYLCSVAEGRSYGYTFGSGTRLTVV.

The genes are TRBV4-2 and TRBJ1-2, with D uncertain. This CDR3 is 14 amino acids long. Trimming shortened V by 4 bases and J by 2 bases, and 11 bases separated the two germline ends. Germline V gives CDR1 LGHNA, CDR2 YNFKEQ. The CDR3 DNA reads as TGTGCCAGCAGCCCCCTTGTTCAGAACTATGGCTACACCTTC. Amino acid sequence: CASSPLVQNYGYTF.

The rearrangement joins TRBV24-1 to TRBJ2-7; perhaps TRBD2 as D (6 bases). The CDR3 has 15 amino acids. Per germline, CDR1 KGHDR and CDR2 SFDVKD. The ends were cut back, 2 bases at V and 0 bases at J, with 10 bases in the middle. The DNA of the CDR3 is TGTGCCACCAGTGATTCGGCGGGGACCTCCTACGAGCAGTACTTC. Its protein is CATSDSAGTSYEQYF.

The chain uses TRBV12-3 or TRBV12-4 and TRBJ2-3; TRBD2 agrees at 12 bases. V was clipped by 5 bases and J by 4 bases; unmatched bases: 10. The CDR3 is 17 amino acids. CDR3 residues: CASSKQTSGSLADTQYF. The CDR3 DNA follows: TGTGCCAGCAGTAAACAGACTAGCGGGAGCTTAGCAGATACGCAGTATTTT.

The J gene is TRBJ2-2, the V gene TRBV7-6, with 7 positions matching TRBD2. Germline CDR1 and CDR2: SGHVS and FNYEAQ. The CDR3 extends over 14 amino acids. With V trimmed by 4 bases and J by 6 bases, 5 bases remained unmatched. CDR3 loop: CASSWGGASGELFF. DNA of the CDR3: TGTGCCAGCAGCTGGGGAGGGGCGTCCGGGGAGCTGTTTTTT.

The CDR3 sequence is CSVESNTEAFF. Written as DNA, the CDR3 is TGCAGCGTTGAATCAAACACTGAAGCTTTCTTT. This sequence joins TRBV29-1 and TRBJ1-1, with unresolved D. The V gene lost 2 bases and the J gene lost 2 bases, with 3 bases spanning the gap. There are 11 residues in the CDR3. Germline V gene data show CDR1 as SQVTM and CDR2 as ANQGSEA.